This T cell receptor (beta chain) was sequenced during a study of identical twins. Study-level results: There was an excess of low generation probability in the out-of-frame alpha sequences that twins shared. Clonotypes of the beta chain that were abundant in cord blood carried fewer insertions (memory repertoires showed none). The study found weaker excess twin sharing in beta out-of-frame sequences.

For this clonotype: The antigen is undetermined.

V lost 4 bases and J 6 bases, leaving 18 bases between the germline ends. CDR3 length: 15 amino acids. All donors comprised healthy Caucasians. TCRdb processed the 5' RACE reads anew with MiXCR; each CDR3 protein has one entry. This sample carries some 590,000 distinct CDR3 sequences, roughly 9.5% of them seen once, and the ten largest clones take 2.5% to 3.5%. These records were also assigned to another study, of yellow fever vaccine responses in identical twins.

The sample was PBMCs. This chain links TRBV12-3 or TRBV12-4 with TRBJ1-1, with D maybe TRBD1 (5 bases). The TCR sequence derives from a woman aged 18-35 years in good health. CDR3 sequence: CASSYRGGAGAEAFF. Here the CDR3 DNA reads TGTGCCAGCAGTTATCGAGGAGGGGCGGGAGCTGAAGCTTTCTTT.